This T cell receptor (beta chain) was identified during a study of T cell clones after liver transplantation. In the study overall: TCRbeta sequencing after a pre-transplant mixed lymphocyte reaction identified graft-donor-reactive clones, later tracked in post-transplant blood.

Sequencing used immunoSEQ multiplex PCR; TCRdb keeps in-frame clones, though not all of them. The table lists about 20,000 clones, about four fifths of them singletons. Study-wide findings and caveats: Circulating graft-donor-reactive CD4 TCRbeta sequences fell significantly post-transplant in 5 of 8 subjects. Graft donor-reactive T cells may have migrated into the graft rather than being deleted. Donor-reactive sequences fell more than third party-reactive ones, suggesting partial deletion.

Notes on this clone: Its antigen is as yet unknown.

The J segment lost 7 bases and the V segment lost 6 bases, leaving 3 bases of the junction unmatched. The germline V gene has CDR1 MNHEY and CDR2 SMNVEV (reference sequence). This CDR3 region has 12 residues. The sequencing used CD8+ T cells from blood, collected less than 70 months after liver transplant. The chain joins TRBV27 to TRBJ1-5, with 7 bases lining up with TRBD1. This TCR derives from a human patient who received a liver transplant. The graft donor may be the source of some T cells. CDR3: CASSAGGQPQHF. The CDR3 DNA sequence: TGTGCCAGCAGCGCAGGGGGGCAGCCCCAGCATTTT.